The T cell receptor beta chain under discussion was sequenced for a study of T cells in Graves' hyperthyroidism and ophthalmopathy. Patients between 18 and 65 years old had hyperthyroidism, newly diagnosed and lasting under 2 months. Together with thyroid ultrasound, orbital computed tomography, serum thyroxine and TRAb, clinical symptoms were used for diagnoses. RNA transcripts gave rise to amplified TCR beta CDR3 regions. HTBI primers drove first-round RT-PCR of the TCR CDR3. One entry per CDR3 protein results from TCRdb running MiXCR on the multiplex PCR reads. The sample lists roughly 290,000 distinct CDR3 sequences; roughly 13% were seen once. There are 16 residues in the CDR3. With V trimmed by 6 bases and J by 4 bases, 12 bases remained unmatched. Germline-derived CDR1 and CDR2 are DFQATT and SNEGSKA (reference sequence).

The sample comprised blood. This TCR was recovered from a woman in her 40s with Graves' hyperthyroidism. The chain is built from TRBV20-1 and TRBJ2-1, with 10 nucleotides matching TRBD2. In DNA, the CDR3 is TGCAGTGCGCCTGTTTTAAGTAGCGGGAGGTACAATGAGCAGTTCTTC. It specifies CSAPVLSSGRYNEQFF.